The next 27 T cell receptor beta chains were all read from a single sample in a study of T cell responses to AZD1222 COVID-19 vaccine. Method: immunoSEQ multiplex PCR; TCRdb's copy keeps in-frame clones and lacks some. The table shows 95,000 to 150,000 clones, with approximately 92% occurring only once. This material consisted of peripheral blood, taken on day 0 of AZD1222 vaccination. The receptor set was obtained from an adult in good health.

V and J are TRBV30 and TRBJ1-1; 8 nucleotides line up with TRBD1. The CDR3 loop spans 13 amino acids. Germline loops: CDR1 GTSNPN, CDR2 SVGIG (reference sequence). V lost 4 bases, J lost 8 bases, and 9 bases stayed unmatched. The CDR3 bases are TGTGCCTGGACCGGACAGGGCCGACCCGAAGCTTTCTTT. This sequence encodes CAWTGQGRPEAFF.

The CDR3 DNA reads as TGTGCCAGCTCACCAATAAATTTGGGGACAGGGGCGACTGAAGCTTTCTTT. Translating gives CASSPINLGTGATEAFF. This chain links TRBV18 with TRBJ1-1; 10 bases fit TRBD1. The V gene end was trimmed by 2 bases and the J gene end by 5 bases; junction bases not matched to a gene: 11. The CDR3 totals 17 residues. Looked up from germline, CDR1 is KGHSH and CDR2 is LQKENI.

The gene calls are TRBV30 and TRBJ1-5; 8 bases are a match to TRBD1. V shed 5 bases and J 4 bases; nucleotides not matched to a gene: 10. CDR3 size: 15 residues. Germline V lookup: CDR1 GTSNPN, CDR2 SVGIG (reference sequence). The CDR3 DNA reads TGTGCCTGGGATTTTGGAACAGGGGGGAATCAGCCCCAGCATTTT. Translating gives CAWDFGTGGNQPQHF.

The gene calls are TRBV24-1 and TRBJ2-1; 10 bases line up with TRBD2. V shed 9 bases, J shed 8 bases, and the junction held 21 bases outside the gene matches. The CDR3 loop spans 18 amino acids. Germline CDR1 and CDR2: KGHDR and SFDVKD. DNA for the CDR3: TGTGCCACCGGAATAACCTCTAGCGGGAGTAGCCTGAGCGATGAGCAGTTCTTC. Its translation: CATGITSSGSSLSDEQFF.

V usage is TRBV30 and J usage is TRBJ1-5; no firm D call. This CDR3 has 14 amino acids. Trimming stripped 0 bases from V and 9 bases from J, with 15 bases between. Germline CDR1 is GTSNPN and CDR2 is SVGIG (reference sequence). This CDR3 reads CAWSVTSLRRPQHF. The CDR3 DNA follows: TGTGCCTGGAGTGTAACTTCCCTTCGTAGGCCCCAGCATTTT.

The chain carries TRBV5-8 and TRBJ1-1; the D is unclear. Germline assignment: CDR1 SGHTS and CDR2 YDEGEE. The CDR3 runs 13 residues. Trimming took off 4 bases at V and 4 bases at J, with 11 bases between the two ends. CDR3 loop: CASSQVRGTEAFF. CDR3 bases: TGTGCCAGCAGCCAGGTGCGTGGCACTGAAGCTTTCTTT.

The chain uses TRBV2 and TRBJ2-7, with D possibly matching TRBD1 (5 bases). Per germline, CDR1 SNHLY and CDR2 FYNNEI. The CDR3 is 14 amino acids. Trimming pared 3 bases from V and 3 bases from J, leaving 12 bases between. The CDR3 DNA reads as TGTGCCAGCAGTGAGTGGGGCCAGGACTACGAGCAGTACTTC. Its translation is CASSEWGQDYEQYF. Filled out from reference TRBV2 and TRBJ2-7, the complete variable domain reads EPEVTQTPSHQVTQMGQEVILRCVPISNHLYFYWYRQILGQKVEFLVSFYNNEISEKSEIFDDQFSVERPDGSNFTLKIRSTKLEDSAMYFCASSEWGQDYEQYFGPGTRLTVT.

This chain links TRBV15 with TRBJ1-2, with 7 bases lining up with TRBD1. Germline loops: CDR1 LNHNV, CDR2 YYDKDF (reference sequence). V shed 1 base and J 8 bases; nucleotides not matched to a gene: 16. This CDR3 region has 17 residues. The CDR3 spells CATSRVPQTGNLVGYTF. As DNA, the CDR3 is TGTGCCACCAGCAGAGTACCCCAGACAGGGAATTTGGTGGGCTACACCTTC.

This clone was detected only once. This chain links TRBV30 with TRBJ1-6; D ambiguous. The CDR3 spans 13 residues. Trimming shortened V by 2 bases and J by 5 bases, and 7 bases separated the two germline ends. Germline V gene data show CDR1 as GTSNPN and CDR2 as SVGIG (reference sequence). The CDR3 sequence: CAWSRDNNSPLHF. CDR3 coding DNA: TGTGCCTGGAGTCGTGACAATAATTCACCCCTCCACTTT.

The CDR3 region has the DNA TGCAGCGTTGAAGCCCCCCTATCGGGGACCTACAATGAGCAGTTCTTC. Translating it yields CSVEAPLSGTYNEQFF. The chain carries TRBV29-1 and TRBJ2-1; D possibly corresponds to TRBD2 (5 bases). Trimming took off 1 base at V and 2 bases at J, with 15 bases between the two ends. The germline V gene encodes CDR1 SQVTM and CDR2 ANQGSEA. The CDR3 extends over 16 amino acids.

The chain links TRBV28 to TRBJ2-7; D possibly matches TRBD1 or TRBD2 (6 bases each). CDR3 length: 12 amino acids. Trimming took 4 bases from V and 6 from J, leaving 10 bases between them. Germline CDR1 MDHEN, CDR2 SYDVKM. The CDR3 DNA follows: TGTGCCAGCAGTTCGGGGGCCCTCGAGCAGTACTTC. This translates into CASSSGALEQYF. The entire variable domain, with the rest obtained from reference TRBV28 and TRBJ2-7, is as follows: DVKVTQSSRYLVKRTGEKVFLECVQDMDHENMFWYRQDPGLGLRLIYFSYDVKMKEKGDIPEGYSVSREKKERFSLILESASTNQTSMYLCASSSGALEQYFGPGTRLTVT.

The table lists this clone with a few counts. In DNA, the CDR3 is TGTGCCAGCAGGGTCTGGGCGAACACTGAAGCTTTCTTT. This encodes CASRVWANTEAFF. The chain has TRBV28 and TRBJ1-1; no clear D. With 6 bases removed from V and 1 base from J, the gap between germline ends came to 9 bases. This CDR3 comprises 13 residues. The germline V gene encodes CDR1 MDHEN and CDR2 SYDVKM.

CDR3 coding DNA: TGTGCCTGGAGTAGGTTAGCCAACACCGGGGAGCTGTTTTTT. Protein product: CAWSRLANTGELFF. V is TRBV30 and J is TRBJ2-2; D uncertain. The CDR3 extends over 14 amino acids. Trimming left V 2 bases short and J 2 bases short, with 9 bases between. Germline V gene sequence: CDR1 GTSNPN, CDR2 SVGIG (reference sequence). Together with reference TRBV30 and TRBJ2-2, the CDR3 gives the full variable domain: SQTIHQWPATLVQPVGSPLSLECTVEGTSNPNLYWYRQAAGRGLQLLFYSVGIGQISSEVPQNLSASRPQDRQFILSSKKLLLSDSGFYLCAWSRLANTGELFFGEGSRLTVL.

The rearrangement uses TRBV14 and TRBJ1-1, with TRBD1 identical over 7 bases. The CDR3 consists of 16 residues. Germline CDR1 reads SGHDN; CDR2 reads FVKESK. The J segment lost 0 bases and the V segment lost 4 bases, leaving 8 bases of the junction unmatched. For the CDR3, the DNA is TGTGCCAGCAGCCTAGGGACAGACCACATGAACACTGAAGCTTTCTTT. It specifies CASSLGTDHMNTEAFF.

V usage is TRBV19 and J usage is TRBJ1-2; TRBD1 matches at 7 bases. Germline V gene sequence: CDR1 LNHDA, CDR2 SQIVND (reference sequence). The CDR3 loop spans 14 amino acids. After removal of 5 bases from V and 4 bases from J, the junction contained 7 bases not matched to a gene. The CDR3 sequence is CASSVQGRGYGYTF. The CDR3 coding sequence is TGTGCCAGTAGTGTACAGGGGCGCGGCTATGGCTACACCTTC.

V usage is TRBV5-4 and J usage is TRBJ2-7, with D hard to call. The CDR3 length is 13 residues. V was trimmed by 4 bases and J by 4 bases, leaving 12 bases between them. CDR1 and CDR2 (germline): SGHNT, YYREEE (reference sequence). The CDR3 protein is CASSDKQRYEQYF. The CDR3 nucleotides read TGTGCCAGCAGCGATAAACAGAGATACGAGCAGTACTTC.

This clone was detected many times. The chain carries TRBV29-1 and TRBJ2-7; 7 bases match TRBD2. V gave up 8 bases and J gave up 0 bases; unmatched junction bases: 4. Germline CDR1 SQVTM, CDR2 ANQGSEA. The CDR3 is 12 residues long. The chain's CDR3 is CSSSSGSYEQYF. CDR3 bases: TGCAGCTCCTCTAGCGGCTCCTACGAGCAGTACTTC.

V and J are TRBV28 and TRBJ1-3, with TRBD1 matching 9 bases. Germline V lookup: CDR1 MDHEN, CDR2 SYDVKM. The CDR3 has 16 amino acids. V shed 7 bases, J shed 0 bases, and the junction held 7 bases outside the gene matches. The CDR3 spells CASTNRGLSSGNTIYF. The CDR3 DNA sequence: TGTGCCAGCACGAACAGGGGGCTTAGCTCTGGAAACACCATATATTTT.

The V call is TRBV12-1, the J call TRBJ2-2; TRBD1 was called by the table and not checked on the DNA. TRBV12-1 is labeled a pseudogene. The CDR3 has 20 amino acids. CDR3 bases: TGTGCCAGCAGCATCACCTTAGGGGGTCGGGGATTTTGGAACACCGGGGAGCTGTTTTTT. Protein product: CASSITLGGRGFWNTGELFF.

This chain joins TRBV10-3 and TRBJ1-3, with 7 bases matching TRBD1. J lost 3 bases, V lost 8 bases, and 10 bases had no gene match. In germline, CDR1 is ENHRY, CDR2 SYGVKD. The CDR3 is made up of 15 amino acids. In DNA, the CDR3 is TGTGCCATCGCCCAGGGGGGGGCGAGTGGAAACACCATATATTTT. Translated, it gives CAIAQGGASGNTIYF.

The chain uses TRBV15 and TRBJ1-4, with 7 bases that match TRBD1. The germline CDR1 and CDR2 sequences are LNHNV and YYDKDF (reference sequence). The V and J ends lost 3 bases and 8 bases, in that order; junction bases with no gene match: 9. The CDR3 is made up of 15 amino acids. CDR3 DNA sequence: TGTGCCACCAGCAGCACGACAGGGACGCGAGAAAAACTGTTTTTT. Translation: CATSSTTGTREKLFF.

This clone has just a few counts. The chain uses TRBV6-1 and TRBJ1-5; no definite D call. CDR1 and CDR2 from the germline V gene are MNHNS and SASEGT. Trimming cost V 0 bases and J 9 bases, with 9 bases left between them. This CDR3 has 13 amino acids. The CDR3 DNA reads as TGTGCCAGCAGTGAAGCCCCGGGTAGGCCCCAGCATTTT. It specifies CASSEAPGRPQHF.

The V call is TRBV28, the J call TRBJ2-7; D unclear. This CDR3 is built from 11 residues. CDR1 and CDR2 (germline): MDHEN, SYDVKM. V lost 4 bases, J lost 3 bases, and 4 bases lay in between. CDR3 in DNA: TGTGCCAGCAGTTCCCGCTACGAGCAGTACTTC. Residues: CASSSRYEQYF.

This clone was detected only once. This sequence joins TRBV9 and TRBJ2-6; D is ambiguous. Trimming took 2 bases from V and 0 from J, leaving 12 bases between them. Germline V gene lookup returns CDR1 SGDLS and CDR2 YYNGEE. This CDR3 has 17 amino acids. The CDR3 nucleotides are TGTGCCAGCAGCGTCCCCTGGGCCCCCTCTGGGGCCAACGTCCTGACTTTC. It codes for CASSVPWAPSGANVLTF. Full variable domain (missing parts from reference TRBV9 and TRBJ2-6): DSGVTQTPKHLITATGQRVTLRCSPRSGDLSVYWYQQSLDQGLQFLIQYYNGEERAKGNILERFSAQQFPDLHSELNLSSLELGDSALYFCASSVPWAPSGANVLTFGAGSRLTVL.

The gene calls are TRBV14 and TRBJ1-2; 8 bases are a match to TRBD1. The CDR3 is 16 residues long. The germline gives CDR1 SGHDN, CDR2 FVKESK. The trim removed 4 bases at V and 1 base at J, leaving 8 bases unmatched. CDR3 region: CASSPQRTGHNYGYTF. DNA of the CDR3: TGTGCCAGCAGCCCTCAACGGACAGGGCATAACTATGGCTACACCTTC.

This clone was detected once. V is TRBV6-5 and J is TRBJ2-7, with D possibly TRBD2 on 7 matching bases. The germline CDR1 and CDR2 sequences are MNHEY and SVGAGI. Trimming stripped 7 bases from V and 3 bases from J, with 16 bases between. There are 14 residues in the CDR3. The CDR3 coding sequence is TGTGCCAGCACCGCGGGGGCCCTTTTCTACGAGCAGTACTTC. Translation gives CASTAGALFYEQYF.

V gene TRBV12-3 or TRBV12-4 combines with J gene TRBJ2-3; D remains ambiguous. The V end lost 8 bases, the J end lost 2 bases, and 11 bases lay between the germline ends. CDR3 length: 13 amino acids. CDR3 sequence (DNA): TGTGCCAGCCACGGGCCATTCACAGATACGCAGTATTTT. Translated, it gives CASHGPFTDTQYF.